Shown below are 22 T cell receptor beta chains from a single sample sequenced in a study of T cell responses to AZD1222 COVID-19 vaccine. The method was immunoSEQ multiplex PCR; TCRdb's version includes in-frame clones alone and lacks a portion of them. There are about 120,000 clones in the sample; roughly nine tenths occur only once, and 2.4% lies in the top ten. The specimen was peripheral blood, collected on day 0 of AZD1222 vaccination. The receptors here all came from an adult in good health.

In its sample, this clone was seen once. The chain joins TRBV9 to TRBJ1-5; no firm D call. Per the germline V gene, CDR1 is SGDLS and CDR2 is YYNGEE. V lost 3 bases, J lost 2 bases, and 9 bases lay in between. CDR3 size: 14 residues. CDR3 nucleotide sequence: TGTGCCAGCAGCGCCGCCCTTGGCAATCAGCCCCAGCATTTT. This encodes CASSAALGNQPQHF.

The J gene is TRBJ1-1, the V gene TRBV3-1 (or the pseudogene TRBV3-2); D unclear. V was shortened by 1 base and J by 0 bases, with 9 bases between the two germline ends. From germline, CDR1 is LGHDT and CDR2 YNNKEL (reference sequence). CDR3 length: 15 residues. CDR3 sequence reads: CASSQGGVLNTEAFF. The CDR3 nucleotides read TGTGCCAGCAGCCAAGGCGGGGTGTTGAACACTGAAGCTTTCTTT.

The chain links TRBV9 to TRBJ2-1; 10 bases match TRBD2. The junction had 7 bases not matched to a gene; V was cut back by 3 bases and J by 4 bases. Germline V lookup: CDR1 SGDLS, CDR2 YYNGEE. The CDR3 has 16 residues. CDR3 region: CASSAGLAVRYNEQFF. The CDR3 DNA sequence: TGTGCCAGCAGCGCTGGACTAGCGGTACGATACAATGAGCAGTTCTTC.

The chain employs TRBV2 and TRBJ2-7; D perhaps matches TRBD1 (7 bases). The germline gives CDR1 SNHLY, CDR2 FYNNEI. The CDR3 covers 14 residues. Between the trimmed V and J ends, which lost 6 bases and 2 bases, there was a span of 14 bases. The CDR3 loop reads CASRVQGTAYEQYF. The CDR3, as DNA: TGTGCCAGCAGGGTACAGGGGACTGCCTACGAGCAGTACTTC.

CDR3 protein: CASSATWGQGYEQYF. The DNA for the CDR3 is TGTGCCAGTAGTGCCACTTGGGGACAGGGGTACGAGCAGTACTTC. This sequence joins TRBV19 and TRBJ2-7; 10 bases align to TRBD1. The CDR3 extends over 15 amino acids. J was trimmed by 4 bases and V by 5 bases; bases with no gene match: 8. CDR1 and CDR2 (germline): LNHDA, SQIVND (reference sequence).

The V gene is TRBV19, the J gene TRBJ2-3; 9 nucleotides agree with TRBD2. V was clipped by 8 bases and J by 7 bases; unmatched bases: 16. The CDR3 totals 16 residues. Germline CDR1 LNHDA, CDR2 SQIVND (reference sequence). The CDR3 DNA reads as TGTGCCAGTGGAGGGAAGCGGGAGGCTCTTGGAAATACGCAGTATTTT. Encoded protein: CASGGKREALGNTQYF.

The J gene is TRBJ2-7, the V gene TRBV28; no definite D call. V was shortened by 8 bases and J by 0 bases, with 11 bases between the two germline ends. This CDR3 has 13 amino acids. Germline V lookup: CDR1 MDHEN, CDR2 SYDVKM. The CDR3 sequence is CASLPSSSYEQYF. CDR3 DNA: TGTGCCAGCCTCCCCAGCAGCTCCTACGAGCAGTACTTC.

The rearrangement links TRBV30 to TRBJ1-5; possible D gene TRBD1, 5 bases. There are 13 residues in the CDR3. V lost 1 base to trimming and J lost 7 bases, with 11 bases between them. Germline V gene lookup returns CDR1 GTSNPN and CDR2 SVGIG (reference sequence). In nucleotides, the CDR3 is TGTGCCTGGAGTGGCAGGGACGGGCAGCCCCAGCATTTT. Translation gives CAWSGRDGQPQHF.

CDR3 bases: TGTGCCAGCAGCAATGGGGACTCCTATAATTCACCCCTCCACTTT. This gives the protein CASSNGDSYNSPLHF. The gene calls are TRBV7-9 and TRBJ1-6, with D hard to call. The CDR3 length is 15 residues. V lost 5 bases and J 0 bases, leaving 8 bases between the germline ends. Germline V lookup: CDR1 SEHNR, CDR2 FQNEAQ (reference sequence).

The J gene is TRBJ1-5, the V gene TRBV2, with D possibly matching TRBD1 (6 bases). CDR1 and CDR2 (germline): SNHLY, FYNNEI. Deletions cut 6 bases from V and 4 bases from J, with 10 bases between. The CDR3 is 13 amino acids. CDR3 in amino acids: CASRRGVNQPQHF. The CDR3 DNA reads as TGTGCCAGCAGGAGGGGGGTGAATCAGCCCCAGCATTTT.

This chain uses TRBV5-6 with TRBJ2-3, with 7 bases that match TRBD2. The CDR3 is made up of 17 amino acids. CDR1 and CDR2 from the germline V gene are SGHDT and YYEEEE. The junction had 15 bases not matched to a gene; V was cut back by 0 bases and J by 8 bases. DNA of the CDR3: TGTGCCAGCAGCTTGGTGGCCGGGACTACCGCCACACGTACGCAGTATTTT. Its translation: CASSLVAGTTATRTQYF. Together with reference TRBV5-6 and TRBJ2-3, the CDR3 gives the full variable domain: DAGVTQSPTHLIKTRGQQVTLRCSPKSGHDTVSWYQQALGQGPQFIFQYYEEEERQRGNFPDRFSGHQFPNYSSELNVNALLLGDSALYLCASSLVAGTTATRTQYFGPGTRLTVL.

The chain employs TRBV19 and TRBJ2-5; 8 nucleotides align to TRBD1. This CDR3 is built from 15 residues. Losses at the gene ends were 4 bases for V and 3 bases for J; bases not matched to a gene: 7. Looked up from germline, CDR1 is LNHDA and CDR2 is SQIVND (reference sequence). CDR3 residues: CASSTQGEREETQYF. The CDR3 DNA reads as TGTGCCAGTAGTACACAGGGGGAAAGGGAAGAGACCCAGTACTTC.

The chain joins TRBV6-5 to TRBJ2-5; 9 nucleotides match TRBD1. Germline CDR1 reads MNHEY; CDR2 reads SVGAGI. The CDR3 covers 14 residues. Trimming at V came to 6 bases and at J to 3 bases, leaving 5 bases not matched to a gene. The DNA of the CDR3 is TGTGCCAGCAGCCAACAGGGGGCGAAAGAGACCCAGTACTTC. This sequence encodes CASSQQGAKETQYF.

The CDR3 DNA is TGTGCCAGTACCCCGGGTGTAATACGGAATCAGCCCCAGCATTTT. It translates to CASTPGVIRNQPQHF. The J gene is TRBJ1-5, the V gene TRBV19; D not resolved. CDR3 size: 15 residues. Deletions cut 7 bases from V and 4 bases from J, with 17 bases between. CDR1 and CDR2 (germline): LNHDA, SQIVND (reference sequence).

The rearrangement joins TRBV6-2 or TRBV6-3 to TRBJ2-7, with D unclear. The germline V and J ends were trimmed by 5 bases and 6 bases, with 14 bases remaining between them. Germline V CDR1 and CDR2: MNHEY, SVGEGT. The CDR3 is 13 residues long. In nucleotides, the CDR3 is TGTGCCAGCAGTCTCACGCACGTCGGCGAGCAGTACTTC. Its protein product is CASSLTHVGEQYF.

This rearrangement joins TRBV11-2 to TRBJ2-4, with TRBD2 matching 7 bases. The length of the CDR3 is 11 residues. J gave up 10 bases and V 4 bases, and 1 base lay outside the gene matches. Germline loops: CDR1 SGHAT, CDR2 FQNNGV. The CDR3 is CASSSAGIQYF. The CDR3 nucleotides read TGTGCCAGCAGCTCAGCGGGGATTCAGTACTTC. Looking up the rest from reference TRBV11-2 and TRBJ2-4 gives the full variable domain: EAGVAQSPRYKIIEKRQSVAFWCNPISGHATLYWYQQILGQGPKLLIQFQNNGVVDDSQLPKDRFSAERLKGVDSTLKIQPAKLEDSAVYLCASSSAGIQYFGAGTRLSVL.

This chain connects TRBV6-5 to TRBJ1-5, with D unresolved. There are 15 residues in the CDR3. Germline lookup yields CDR1 MNHEY and CDR2 SVGAGI. Trimming shortened V by 0 bases and J by 0 bases, and 6 bases separated the two germline ends. The CDR3 region has the DNA TGTGCCAGCAGTTACTCAGTGGGTAGCAATCAGCCCCAGCATTTT. This translates into CASSYSVGSNQPQHF.

The rearrangement joins TRBV10-1 to TRBJ2-2, with 11 bases that match TRBD1. The germline V gene has CDR1 WNHNN and CDR2 SYGVQD (reference sequence). The CDR3 is 16 amino acids. Losses at the gene ends were 3 bases for V and 8 bases for J; bases not matched to a gene: 8. The CDR3 loop reads CASSDSGQGESGELFF. The DNA of the CDR3 is TGCGCCAGCAGTGACTCGGGACAGGGGGAGTCGGGGGAGCTGTTTTTT.

The chain uses TRBV28 and TRBJ1-3, with D maybe TRBD1 (6 bases). The CDR3 runs to 16 residues. CDR1 MDHEN and CDR2 SYDVKM come from the germline V gene. With 7 bases removed from V and 4 bases from J, the gap between germline ends came to 20 bases. CDR3 protein: CASTPRQGWRGNTIYF. The CDR3 DNA is TGTGCCAGCACCCCCCGCCAGGGGTGGAGGGGAAACACCATATATTTT.

The chain employs TRBV2 and TRBJ1-2; 7 bases are a match to TRBD1. V dropped 7 bases and J dropped 6; count of bases not matched to a gene: 8. Germline V CDR1 and CDR2: SNHLY, FYNNEI. This CDR3 has 13 amino acids. This chain's CDR3 is CASTRDRRNGYTF. The CDR3 nucleotides are TGTGCCAGCACAAGGGACAGACGGAATGGCTACACCTTC.

The chain combines TRBV6-5 with TRBJ2-7; the match to TRBD2 covers 13 bases. The CDR3 sequence is 16 residues long. V shed 2 bases, J shed 4 bases, and the junction held 5 bases outside the gene matches. Germline V CDR1 and CDR2: MNHEY, SVGAGI. The DNA of the CDR3 is TGTGCCAGCAGTTACCCCGGGACTAGCGGGATGTACGAGCAGTACTTC. This encodes CASSYPGTSGMYEQYF.

The V and J genes are TRBV7-9 and TRBJ1-4; weak D call: TRBD1 (5 bases). The germline gives CDR1 SEHNR, CDR2 FQNEAQ (reference sequence). The CDR3 has 13 residues. The V end lost 5 bases, the J end lost 10 bases, and 14 bases lay between the germline ends. The CDR3 sequence: CASSTGPGGKLFF. Written as DNA, the CDR3 is TGTGCCAGCAGCACCGGACCGGGGGGAAAACTGTTTTTT.